The entry below gives a single TCR beta chain sequence along with its context. Its target is unknown. TCRdb ran MiXCR on the reads and lists one entry per CDR3 protein. Here the sample spans 900,000 to 950,000 distinct CDR3 sequences, 25% to 40% being singletons. The data belong to a study of T cell repertoires in cytomegalovirus infection. Study details: Both a matching HLA type and CMV infection were indicated by public TCR beta signatures.

The V gene's germline CDR1 is MGHRA and CDR2 YSYEKL. The V end lost 4 bases, the J end lost 2 bases, and 21 bases lay between the germline ends. CDR3 size: 17 residues. The sample was cultured CD8+ T cells from PBMCs, taken from culture after CMV antigen stimulation. V gene TRBV4-1 combines with J gene TRBJ2-7, with D possibly matching TRBD2 (5 bases). The receptor's source is a human donor in good health (CMV status not recorded). Some clones in this sample may be carry-over from other donors' samples. The CDR3 sequence: CASSPRFGVVGAYEQYF. CDR3 coding DNA: TGCGCCAGCAGCCCCCGTTTCGGGGTTGTCGGCGCCTACGAGCAGTACTTC.